This T cell receptor (beta chain) was retrieved from a study of blood T cell repertoires in COVID-19. All enrollees were roughly 18 to 100 years old and from fewer than 25 US areas. Participants reported their clinical history, and cohort assignment relied on those reports. The data were produced by immunoSEQ multiplex PCR, yet TCRdb's version contains in-frame clones alone and is incomplete. The sample lists approximately 290,000 clones; around 85% were seen once. The CDR3 runs to 14 residues. Germline CDR1 reads MDHEN; CDR2 reads SYDVKM. Trimming pared 7 bases from V and 1 base from J, leaving 13 bases between.

The sequence was obtained from a woman between 25 and 40 years old who had recovered from COVID-19. Input material: PBMCs or T cells enriched from blood (not recorded which). The rearrangement uses TRBV28 and TRBJ1-1; D gene uncertain. In nucleotides, the CDR3 is TGTGCCAGCAATCCCCTTAACAGGAACACTGAAGCTTTCTTT. This encodes CASNPLNRNTEAFF.